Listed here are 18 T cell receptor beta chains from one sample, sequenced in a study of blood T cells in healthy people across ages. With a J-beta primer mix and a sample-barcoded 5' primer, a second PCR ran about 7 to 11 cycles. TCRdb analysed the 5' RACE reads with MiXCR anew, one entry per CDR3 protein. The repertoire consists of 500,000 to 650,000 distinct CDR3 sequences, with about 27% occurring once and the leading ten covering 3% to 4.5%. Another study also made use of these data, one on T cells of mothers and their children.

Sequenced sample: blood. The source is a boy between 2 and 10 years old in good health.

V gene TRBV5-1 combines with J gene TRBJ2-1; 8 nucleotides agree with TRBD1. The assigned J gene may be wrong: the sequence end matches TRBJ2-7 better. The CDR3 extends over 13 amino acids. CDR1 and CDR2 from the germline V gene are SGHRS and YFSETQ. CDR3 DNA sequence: TGCGCCAGCCGACAGGGGACGGTAAACGAGCAGTACTTC. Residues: CASRQGTVNEQYF.

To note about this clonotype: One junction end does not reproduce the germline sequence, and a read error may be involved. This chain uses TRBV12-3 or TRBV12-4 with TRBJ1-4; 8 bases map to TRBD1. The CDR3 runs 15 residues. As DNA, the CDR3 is TGTGTCAGCAGTCCCCCTGGCAGGGGGCAAGAAAAACTGTTTTTT. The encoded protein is CVSSPPGRGQEKLFF.

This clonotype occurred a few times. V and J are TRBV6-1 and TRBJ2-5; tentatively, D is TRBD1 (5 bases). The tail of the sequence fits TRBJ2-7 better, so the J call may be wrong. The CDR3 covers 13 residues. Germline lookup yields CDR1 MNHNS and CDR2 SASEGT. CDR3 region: CASNEGAWYEQYF. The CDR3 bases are TGTGCCAGCAACGAAGGGGCTTGGTACGAGCAGTACTTC.

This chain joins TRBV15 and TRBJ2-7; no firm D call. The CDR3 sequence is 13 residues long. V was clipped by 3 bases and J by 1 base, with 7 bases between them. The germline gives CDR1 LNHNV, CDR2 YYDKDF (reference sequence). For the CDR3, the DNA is TGTGCCACCAGCAGTTCGGCGTCCTACGAGCAGTACTTC. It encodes CATSSSASYEQYF.

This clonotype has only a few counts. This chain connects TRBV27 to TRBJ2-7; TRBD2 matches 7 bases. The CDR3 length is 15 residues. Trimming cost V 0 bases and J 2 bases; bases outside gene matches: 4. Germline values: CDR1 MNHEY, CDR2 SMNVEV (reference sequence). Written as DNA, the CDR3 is TGTGCCAGCAGTTTATCGCCTAGCGGACCCTACGAGCAGTACTTC. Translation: CASSLSPSGPYEQYF.

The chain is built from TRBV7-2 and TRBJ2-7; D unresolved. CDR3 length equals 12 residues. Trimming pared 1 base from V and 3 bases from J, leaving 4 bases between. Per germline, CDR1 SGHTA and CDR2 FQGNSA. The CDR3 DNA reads TGTGCCAGCAGCTTAGTTTTCTACGAGCAGTACTTC. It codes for CASSLVFYEQYF.

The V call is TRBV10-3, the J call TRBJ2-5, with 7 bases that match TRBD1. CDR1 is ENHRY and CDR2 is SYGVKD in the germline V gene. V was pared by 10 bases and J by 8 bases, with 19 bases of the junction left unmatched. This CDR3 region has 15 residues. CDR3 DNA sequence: TGTGCCACCCAGGGGGTACAGGGCCCTGGGGGAACCCAGTACTTC. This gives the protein CATQGVQGPGGTQYF.

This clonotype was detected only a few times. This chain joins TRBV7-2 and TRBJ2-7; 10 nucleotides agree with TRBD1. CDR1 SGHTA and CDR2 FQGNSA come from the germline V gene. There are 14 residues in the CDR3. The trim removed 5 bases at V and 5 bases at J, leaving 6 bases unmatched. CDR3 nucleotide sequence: TGTGCCAGCAGCACACGACAGGGGGCCAACGAGCAGTACTTC. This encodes CASSTRQGANEQYF.

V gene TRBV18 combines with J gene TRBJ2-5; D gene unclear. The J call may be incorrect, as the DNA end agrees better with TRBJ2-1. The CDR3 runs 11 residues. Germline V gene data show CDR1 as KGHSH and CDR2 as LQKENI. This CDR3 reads CASSEAYEQFF. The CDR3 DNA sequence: TGTGCCAGCTCAGAAGCTTATGAGCAGTTCTTC.

CDR3 nucleotide sequence: TGCAGTTCACAGACTAGCGGATCCTACGAGCAGTACTTC. This codes for CSSQTSGSYEQYF. The genes are TRBV20-1 and TRBJ2-5, with 9 bases identical to TRBD2. The J call is in doubt because the DNA end fits TRBJ2-7 better. CDR1 is DFQATT and CDR2 is SNEGSKA in the germline V gene (reference sequence). The CDR3 is made up of 13 amino acids.

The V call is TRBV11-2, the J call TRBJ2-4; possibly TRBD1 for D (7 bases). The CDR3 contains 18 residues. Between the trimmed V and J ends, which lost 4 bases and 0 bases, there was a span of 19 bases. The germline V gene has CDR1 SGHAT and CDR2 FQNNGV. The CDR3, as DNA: TGTGCCAGCAGCTCCCAGGGGGGCTACGGTCTAGCCAAAAACATTCAGTACTTC. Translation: CASSSQGGYGLAKNIQYF. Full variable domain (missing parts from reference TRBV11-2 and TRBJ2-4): EAGVAQSPRYKIIEKRQSVAFWCNPISGHATLYWYQQILGQGPKLLIQFQNNGVVDDSQLPKDRFSAERLKGVDSTLKIQPAKLEDSAVYLCASSSQGGYGLAKNIQYFGAGTRLSVL.

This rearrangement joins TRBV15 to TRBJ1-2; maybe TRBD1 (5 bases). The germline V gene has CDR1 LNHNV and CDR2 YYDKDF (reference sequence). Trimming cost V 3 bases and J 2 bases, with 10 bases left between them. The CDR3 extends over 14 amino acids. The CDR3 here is CATSSTGGNYGYTF. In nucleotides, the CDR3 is TGTGCCACCAGCAGTACGGGGGGGAACTATGGCTACACCTTC.

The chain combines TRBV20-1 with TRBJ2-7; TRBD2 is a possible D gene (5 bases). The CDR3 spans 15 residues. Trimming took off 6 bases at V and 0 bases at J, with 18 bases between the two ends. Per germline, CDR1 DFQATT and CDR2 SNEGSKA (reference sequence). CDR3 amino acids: CSATDPAGLSYEQYF. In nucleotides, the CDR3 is TGCAGTGCGACGGACCCGGCGGGCCTCTCCTACGAGCAGTACTTC.

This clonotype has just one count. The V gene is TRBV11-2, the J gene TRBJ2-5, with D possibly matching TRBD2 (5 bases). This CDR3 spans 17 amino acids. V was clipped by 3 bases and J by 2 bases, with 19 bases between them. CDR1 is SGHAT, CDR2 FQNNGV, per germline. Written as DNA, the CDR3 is TGTGCCAGCAGCTTGGGAATGTCCCGGGGTCGACAAGAGACCCAGTACTTC. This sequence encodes CASSLGMSRGRQETQYF.

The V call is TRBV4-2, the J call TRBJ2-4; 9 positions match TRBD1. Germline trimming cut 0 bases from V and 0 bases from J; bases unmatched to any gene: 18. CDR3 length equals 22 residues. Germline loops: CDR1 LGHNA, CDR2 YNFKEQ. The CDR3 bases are TGTGCCAGCAGCCAAGATGATTGGACAGGGGTCCTGAAGGGACTAGCCAAAAACATTCAGTACTTC. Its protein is CASSQDDWTGVLKGLAKNIQYF.

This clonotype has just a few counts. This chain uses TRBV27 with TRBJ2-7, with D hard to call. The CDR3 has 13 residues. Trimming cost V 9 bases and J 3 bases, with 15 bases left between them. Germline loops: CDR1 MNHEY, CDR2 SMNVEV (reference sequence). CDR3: CASTDLTFYEQYF. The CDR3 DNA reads TGTGCCAGTACTGACTTAACCTTCTACGAGCAGTACTTC.

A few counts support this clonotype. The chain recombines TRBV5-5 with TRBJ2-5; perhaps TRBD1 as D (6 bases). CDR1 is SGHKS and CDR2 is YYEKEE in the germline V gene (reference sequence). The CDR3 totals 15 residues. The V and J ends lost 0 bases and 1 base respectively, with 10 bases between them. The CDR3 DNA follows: TGTGCCAGCAGCTTGGCCGTGACAGGCCAAGAGACCCAGTACTTC. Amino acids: CASSLAVTGQETQYF. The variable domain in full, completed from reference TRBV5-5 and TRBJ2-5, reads DAGVTQSPTHLIKTRGQQVTLRCSPISGHKSVSWYQQVLGQGPQFIFQYYEKEERGRGNFPDRFSARQFPNYSSELNVNALLLGDSALYLCASSLAVTGQETQYFGPGTRLLVL.

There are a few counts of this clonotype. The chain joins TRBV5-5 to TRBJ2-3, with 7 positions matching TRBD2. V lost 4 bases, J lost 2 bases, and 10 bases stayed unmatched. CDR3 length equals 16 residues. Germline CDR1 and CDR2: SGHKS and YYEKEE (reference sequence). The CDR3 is CASSPGTNRYTDTQYF. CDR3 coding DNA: TGTGCCAGCAGCCCCGGGACTAACCGATACACAGATACGCAGTATTTT. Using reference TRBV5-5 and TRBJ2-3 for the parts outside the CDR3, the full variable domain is DAGVTQSPTHLIKTRGQQVTLRCSPISGHKSVSWYQQVLGQGPQFIFQYYEKEERGRGNFPDRFSARQFPNYSSELNVNALLLGDSALYLCASSPGTNRYTDTQYFGPGTRLTVL.